Reported below is one T cell receptor (beta chain). Its antigen remains unidentified. Stated treatment: some 20 received Ad26.COV2.S at low or high dose, single or two shots; roughly five received placebo; per-sample allocation not given. After the first vaccine or placebo injection, samples were drawn on day 63. The data belong to a study of Ad26.COV2.S vaccination and SARS-CoV-2 variants. Study-level results: Reported post-vaccination CD8+ and CD4+ T cell responses to spike showed substantial breadth.

The assay was immunoSEQ multiplex PCR, and TCRdb's table has in-frame clones only and misses some. The repertoire holds 300,000 to 400,000 clones, 85% to 90% seen once, with 1.5% to 2.5% in the top ten. Material: peripheral blood, obtained in a trial of Ad26.COV2.S vaccine versus placebo. The receptor was isolated from a person between 18 and 60 years old who received the Ad26.COV2.S COVID-19 vaccine or a placebo.

DNA for the CDR3: TGTGCCAGCAGCTTCCGGCCCGCCGGGACAGGCACAGATACGCAGTATTTT. It specifies CASSFRPAGTGTDTQYF. This rearrangement joins TRBV7-9 to TRBJ2-3; 7 bases fit TRBD1. The CDR3 is 17 amino acids. The junction had 10 bases not matched to a gene; V was cut back by 3 bases and J by 1 base. The germline CDR1 and CDR2 sequences are SEHNR and FQNEAQ (reference sequence).